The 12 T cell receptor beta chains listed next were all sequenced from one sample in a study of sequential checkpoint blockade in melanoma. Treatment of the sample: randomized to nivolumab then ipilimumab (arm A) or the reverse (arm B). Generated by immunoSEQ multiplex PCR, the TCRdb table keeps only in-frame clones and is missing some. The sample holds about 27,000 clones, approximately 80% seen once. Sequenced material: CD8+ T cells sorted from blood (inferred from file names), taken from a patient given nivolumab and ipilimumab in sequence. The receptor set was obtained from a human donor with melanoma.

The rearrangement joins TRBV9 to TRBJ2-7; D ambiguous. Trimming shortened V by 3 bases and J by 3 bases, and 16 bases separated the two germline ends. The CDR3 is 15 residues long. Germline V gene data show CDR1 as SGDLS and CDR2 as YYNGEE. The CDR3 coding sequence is TGTGCCAGCAGCGCCTCCGGTGATTTCGGCTACGAGCAGTACTTC. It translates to CASSASGDFGYEQYF.

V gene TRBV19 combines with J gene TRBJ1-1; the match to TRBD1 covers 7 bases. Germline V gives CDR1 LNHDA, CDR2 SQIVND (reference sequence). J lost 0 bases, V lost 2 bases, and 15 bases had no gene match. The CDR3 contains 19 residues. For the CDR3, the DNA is TGTGCCAGTAGTATATACAGGGGACCGGCTACCCAAGTGAACACTGAAGCTTTCTTT. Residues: CASSIYRGPATQVNTEAFF.

The CDR3 reads CSVEEEGQAYQETQYF. The CDR3 DNA sequence: TGCAGCGTTGAAGAGGAAGGACAGGCCTACCAAGAGACCCAGTACTTC. The chain is built from TRBV29-1 and TRBJ2-5; 7 bases fit TRBD1. Germline loops: CDR1 SQVTM, CDR2 ANQGSEA. The trim removed 0 bases at V and 0 bases at J, leaving 7 bases unmatched. This CDR3 comprises 16 residues.

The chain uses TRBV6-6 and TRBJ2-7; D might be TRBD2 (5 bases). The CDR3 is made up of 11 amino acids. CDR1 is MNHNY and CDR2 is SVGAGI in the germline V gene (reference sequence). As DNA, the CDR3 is TGTGCTTCCAGCGGCGACTACGAGCAGTACTTC. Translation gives CASSGDYEQYF.

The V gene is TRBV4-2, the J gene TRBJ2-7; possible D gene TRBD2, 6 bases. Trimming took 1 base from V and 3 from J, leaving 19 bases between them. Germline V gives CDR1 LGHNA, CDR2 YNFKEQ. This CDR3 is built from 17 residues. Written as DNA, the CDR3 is TGTGCCAGCAGCCAAGGGTGGCCGGGGACTCACCTCTACGAGCAGTACTTC. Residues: CASSQGWPGTHLYEQYF.

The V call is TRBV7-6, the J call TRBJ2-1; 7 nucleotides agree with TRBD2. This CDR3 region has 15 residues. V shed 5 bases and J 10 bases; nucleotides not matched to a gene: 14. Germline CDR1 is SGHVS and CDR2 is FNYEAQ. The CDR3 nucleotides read TGTGCCAGCAGCGGGGGGACTACCAGATGGAAAGAGCAGTTCTTC. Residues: CASSGGTTRWKEQFF. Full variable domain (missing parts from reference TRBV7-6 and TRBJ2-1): GAGVSQSPRYKVTKRGQDVALRCDPISGHVSLYWYRQALGQGPEFLTYFNYEAQQDKSGLPNDRFSAERPEGSISTLTIQRTEQRDSAMYRCASSGGTTRWKEQFFGPGTRLTVL.

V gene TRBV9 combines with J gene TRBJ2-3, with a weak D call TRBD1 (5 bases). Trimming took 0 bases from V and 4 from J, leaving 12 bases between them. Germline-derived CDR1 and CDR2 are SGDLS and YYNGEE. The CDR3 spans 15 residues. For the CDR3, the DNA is TGTGCCAGCAGCGTAGGGGGCTGGATGGCAGATACGCAGTATTTT. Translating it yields CASSVGGWMADTQYF.

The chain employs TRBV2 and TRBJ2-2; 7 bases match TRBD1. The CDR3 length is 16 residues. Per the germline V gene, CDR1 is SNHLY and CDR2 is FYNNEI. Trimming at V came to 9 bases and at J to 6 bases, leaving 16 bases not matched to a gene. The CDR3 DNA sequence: TGTGCCAGTACTCCGGGACAGACCCGAACTGCCGGGGAGCTGTTTTTT. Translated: CASTPGQTRTAGELFF.

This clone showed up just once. Written as DNA, the CDR3 is TGTGCCAGCAGCCCCCGAACTGGTGACGAGCAGTACTTC. Protein product: CASSPRTGDEQYF. This chain links TRBV7-9 with TRBJ2-7; D is unresolved. The CDR3 loop spans 13 amino acids. Deletions cut 5 bases from V and 5 bases from J, with 13 bases between. Germline V gene data show CDR1 as SEHNR and CDR2 as FQNEAQ (reference sequence).

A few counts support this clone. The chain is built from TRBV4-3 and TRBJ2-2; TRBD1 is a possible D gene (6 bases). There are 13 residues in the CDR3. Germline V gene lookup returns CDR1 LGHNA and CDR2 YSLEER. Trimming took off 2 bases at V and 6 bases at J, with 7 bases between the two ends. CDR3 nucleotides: TGCGCCAGCAGCCAACCAGGGGCCGGGGAGCTGTTTTTT. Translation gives CASSQPGAGELFF.

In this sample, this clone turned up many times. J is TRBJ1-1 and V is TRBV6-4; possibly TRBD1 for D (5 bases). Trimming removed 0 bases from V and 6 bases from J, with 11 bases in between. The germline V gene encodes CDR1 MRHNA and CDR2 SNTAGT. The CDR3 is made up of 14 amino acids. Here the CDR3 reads CASSDSGEGSEAFF. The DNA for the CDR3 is TGTGCCAGCAGTGACTCAGGGGAAGGGTCTGAAGCTTTCTTT.

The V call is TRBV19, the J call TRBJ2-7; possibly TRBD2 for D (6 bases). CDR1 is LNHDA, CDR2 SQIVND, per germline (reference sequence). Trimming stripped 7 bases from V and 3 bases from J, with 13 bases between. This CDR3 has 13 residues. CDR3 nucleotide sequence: TGTGCCAGTAAGAACCAGGGAGGCTACGAGCAGTACTTC. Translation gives CASKNQGGYEQYF.